This TCR beta chain was sequenced for a study of shared clonotypes between healthy human individuals. The germline CDR1 and CDR2 sequences are SGHVS and FQNEAQ. Trimming left V 1 base short and J 8 bases short, with 11 bases between. The CDR3 length is 13 residues. Samples underwent the assay at deep level. Method: immunoSEQ multiplex PCR; TCRdb's copy keeps in-frame clones and lacks some. Here the sample spans about 2,500,000 clones, around 94% being singletons. The healthy adult donors were HIV-negative and reported no recent acute infections or vaccinations. The sample taken for sequencing was naive CD4+ T cells sorted from blood. Subset noted: CD45RA+ positively selected. The chain carries TRBV7-8 and TRBJ1-1; D gene ambiguous. The sequence came from a man aged 18 to 29 in good health. The CDR3 loop is CASSLDPGREAFF. The CDR3 DNA sequence: TGTGCCAGCAGCTTAGATCCGGGGAGGGAAGCTTTCTTT. The variable domain in full, completed from reference TRBV7-8 and TRBJ1-1, reads GAGVSQSPRYKVAKRGQDVALRCDPISGHVSLFWYQQALGQGPEFLTYFQNEAQLDKSGLPSDRFFAERPEGSVSTLKIQRTQQEDSAVYLCASSLDPGREAFFGQGTRLTVV.